A single sample is the source of the 14 T cell receptor beta chains below, sequenced in a study of T cells in Graves' hyperthyroidism and ophthalmopathy. Amplified TCR beta CDR3 regions came from RNA transcripts. The HTBI primer set served for first-round RT-PCR of the TCR CDR3. TCRdb recomputed calls from the multiplex PCR reads with MiXCR, one row per CDR3 protein. The sample lists a few hundred thousand distinct CDR3 sequences, about a sixth occurring once. Sequences were obtained from blood. The receptors shown here come from a woman in her forties with Graves' ophthalmopathy.

This clonotype occurred many times. This sequence joins TRBV6-1 and TRBJ1-1; D uncertain. V lost 7 bases to trimming and J lost 3 bases, with 12 bases between them. The CDR3 runs 13 residues. Per germline, CDR1 MNHNS and CDR2 SASEGT. The CDR3, as DNA: TGTGCCAGCAACCCGGTGGGGTACACTGAAGCTTTCTTT. This sequence encodes CASNPVGYTEAFF.

This clonotype was seen repeatedly, ten times or more. J is TRBJ1-1 and V is TRBV29-1; D is uncertain. Trimming stripped 4 bases from V and 3 bases from J, with 9 bases between. The germline V gene has CDR1 SQVTM and CDR2 ANQGSEA. The CDR3 covers 12 residues. CDR3 sequence reads: CSVASGDTEAFF. As DNA, the CDR3 is TGCAGCGTTGCATCCGGGGACACTGAAGCTTTCTTT.

A few counts support this clonotype. This chain joins TRBV7-9 and TRBJ1-6; D is unresolved. Trimming pared 1 base from V and 3 bases from J, leaving 13 bases between. Germline V gene data show CDR1 as SEHNR and CDR2 as FQNEAQ (reference sequence). This CDR3 contains 17 residues. CDR3 in DNA: TGTGCCAGCAGCTTAGAGCCGTTGAGGCACTATAATTCACCCCTCCACTTT. Residues: CASSLEPLRHYNSPLHF.

The gene calls are TRBV28 and TRBJ2-6; D is perhaps TRBD2 (6 bases). V lost 0 bases, J lost 0 bases, and 15 bases lay in between. The CDR3 spans 19 residues. CDR1 MDHEN and CDR2 SYDVKM come from the germline V gene. CDR3 in DNA: TGTGCCAGCAGTTTATGGCAGGGCGGAGGGAGCTCTGGGGCCAACGTCCTGACTTTC. This codes for CASSLWQGGGSSGANVLTF.

This clonotype was counted ten times or more. This chain connects TRBV28 to TRBJ2-5; TRBD1 aligns across 11 bases. This CDR3 spans 17 amino acids. Per germline, CDR1 MDHEN and CDR2 SYDVKM. J lost 5 bases, V lost 5 bases, and 13 bases had no gene match. The CDR3 DNA follows: TGTGCCAGCAGTCCCCTCGGACAGGGGGCGCATCAGGAGACCCAGTACTTC. This sequence encodes CASSPLGQGAHQETQYF. Complete variable domain (other parts from reference TRBV28 and TRBJ2-5): DVKVTQSSRYLVKRTGEKVFLECVQDMDHENMFWYRQDPGLGLRLIYFSYDVKMKEKGDIPEGYSVSREKKERFSLILESASTNQTSMYLCASSPLGQGAHQETQYFGPGTRLLVL.

In this sample, this clonotype turned up a few times. This chain joins TRBV6-9 and TRBJ1-1, with 9 bases matching TRBD1. CDR3 length equals 16 residues. CDR1 MNHGY and CDR2 SVAAGI come from the germline V gene. J gave up 4 bases and V 3 bases, and 9 bases lay outside the gene matches. CDR3 protein: CASSYGTGIVSTEAFF. CDR3 coding DNA: TGTGCCAGCAGTTACGGGACAGGGATAGTGAGCACTGAAGCTTTCTTT.

This clonotype has ten or more counts. The rearrangement links TRBV6-1 to TRBJ2-1; no firm D call. Between the trimmed V and J ends, which lost 4 bases and 7 bases, there was a span of 14 bases. CDR3 size: 14 residues. From germline, CDR1 is MNHNS and CDR2 SASEGT. DNA of the CDR3: TGTGCCAGCAGTGGGGCCGAGTATGGAAATGAGCAGTTCTTC. Translating gives CASSGAEYGNEQFF.

This clonotype was observed many times. The rearrangement links TRBV6-1 to TRBJ2-3; 10 nucleotides match TRBD2. CDR3 length: 16 residues. The germline gives CDR1 MNHNS, CDR2 SASEGT. V trimming: 6 bases; J trimming: 2 bases; junction bases outside the gene matches: 8. The CDR3, as DNA: TGTGCCAGCAGACCGTTAGCGGGGGGCAACACAGATACGCAGTATTTT. Translated, it gives CASRPLAGGNTDTQYF.

The V call is TRBV20-1, the J call TRBJ2-3; D is unclear. This CDR3 has 13 residues. Germline V gives CDR1 DFQATT, CDR2 SNEGSKA (reference sequence). V was pared by 1 base and J by 4 bases, with 9 bases between. CDR3 bases: TGCAGTGCTAGAGTAGATACGTCAGATACGCAGTATTTT. Translated, it gives CSARVDTSDTQYF.

The chain carries TRBV18 and TRBJ2-7, with 11 bases aligning to TRBD1. Germline trimming cut 0 bases from V and 3 bases from J; bases unmatched to any gene: 10. The CDR3 extends over 18 amino acids. Germline V gene data show CDR1 as KGHSH and CDR2 as LQKENI. CDR3 sequence: CASSPPHRLGQGGYEQYF. The CDR3 DNA reads as TGTGCCAGCTCACCACCCCACCGGTTGGGACAGGGGGGCTACGAGCAGTACTTC. The full variable domain, with the rest looked up from reference TRBV18 and TRBJ2-7, is NAGVMQNPRHLVRRRGQEARLRCSPMKGHSHVYWYRQLPEEGLKFMVYLQKENIIDESGMPKERFSAEFPKEGPSILRIQQVVRGDSAAYFCASSPPHRLGQGGYEQYFGPGTRLTVT.

The rearrangement joins TRBV3-1 to TRBJ1-1; D is unclear. Deletions cut 7 bases from V and 5 bases from J, with 14 bases between. This CDR3 has 13 amino acids. CDR1 and CDR2 (germline): LGHDT, YNNKEL (reference sequence). DNA of the CDR3: TGTGCCAGCACGACCGGGGTGGGTACTGAAGCTTTCTTT. As protein: CASTTGVGTEAFF.

This clonotype was counted once. J is TRBJ2-7 and V is TRBV7-8; 12 positions match TRBD2. The CDR3 is 15 residues long. Germline loops: CDR1 SGHVS, CDR2 FQNEAQ. The V and J ends lost 6 bases and 4 bases, in that order; junction bases with no gene match: 7. The CDR3 DNA follows: TGTGCCAGCAGTACCCCCACTAGCGGGAGGTACGAGCAGTACTTC. The encoded protein is CASSTPTSGRYEQYF.

This clonotype came up many times. The CDR3 DNA reads TGTGCCAGCAAGGTGGGGGGTGAAGCTTTCTTT. Its protein is CASKVGGEAFF. V is TRBV2 and J is TRBJ1-1, with a possible D match to TRBD1 (5 bases). Trimming left V 7 bases short and J 7 bases short, with 10 bases between. This CDR3 is 11 amino acids long. Germline CDR1 reads SNHLY; CDR2 reads FYNNEI.

This chain uses TRBV6-5 with TRBJ2-1, with D hard to call. Trimming took off 2 bases at V and 8 bases at J, with 13 bases between the two ends. The germline gives CDR1 MNHEY, CDR2 SVGAGI. The CDR3 is 14 residues long. The CDR3 DNA is TGTGCCAGCAGTTACGTCCGGGCCGTCCATGAGCAGTTCTTC. It yields the protein CASSYVRAVHEQFF.